The entry that follows covers one T cell receptor beta chain sequence. The antigen is not known. In the naive CD8 group, cells lacked CD45RO and were positively selected for CCR7, so terminally differentiated effector memory CD45RA+ cells were left out. The data derive from a study of shared clonotypes between healthy human individuals. Study summary: Ranging from 18 to 49 in age, donors were a couple of women and a few men. The study used three CD4 naive, three CD4 memory, two CD8 naive and one CD8 memory plate per donor.

The CDR3 consists of 14 residues. Germline V lookup: CDR1 MDHEN, CDR2 SYDVKM. Trimming shortened V by 8 bases and J by 0 bases, and 11 bases separated the two germline ends. Study-level findings and limits: The sharing of 4% to 5.5% of naive CD4 clonotypes was seen across a handful of donors. Generally, estimated richness proved larger in naive subsets than it did in memory subsets.

The table came from immunoSEQ multiplex PCR; TCRdb's copy has only in-frame clones and leaves some out. This sample has some 2,000,000 clones, with approximately 95% found just once. The sequence came from a man between 18 and 35 years old in good health. The J gene is TRBJ2-1, the V gene TRBV28; maybe TRBD2 (6 bases). Sequenced sample: naive CD8+ T cells sorted from blood. The CDR3 bases are TGTGCCAGCCTCGGCGGGGTCTCCTACAATGAGCAGTTCTTC. Protein product: CASLGGVSYNEQFF. The full variable domain, completed using reference TRBV28 and TRBJ2-1, is DVKVTQSSRYLVKRTGEKVFLECVQDMDHENMFWYRQDPGLGLRLIYFSYDVKMKEKGDIPEGYSVSREKKERFSLILESASTNQTSMYLCASLGGVSYNEQFFGPGTRLTVL.